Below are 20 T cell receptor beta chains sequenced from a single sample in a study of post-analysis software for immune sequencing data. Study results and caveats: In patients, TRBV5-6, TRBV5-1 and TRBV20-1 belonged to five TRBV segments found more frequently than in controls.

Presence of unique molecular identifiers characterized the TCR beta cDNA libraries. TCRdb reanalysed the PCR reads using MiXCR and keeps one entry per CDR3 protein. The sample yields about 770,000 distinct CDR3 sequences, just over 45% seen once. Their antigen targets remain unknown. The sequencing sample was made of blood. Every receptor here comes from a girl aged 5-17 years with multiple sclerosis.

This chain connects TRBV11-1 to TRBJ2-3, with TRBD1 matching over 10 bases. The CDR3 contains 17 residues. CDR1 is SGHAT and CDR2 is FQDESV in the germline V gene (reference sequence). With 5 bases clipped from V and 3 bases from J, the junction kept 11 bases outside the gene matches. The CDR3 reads CASSNGPGQGSTDTQYF. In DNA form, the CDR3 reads TGTGCCAGCAGCAACGGGCCGGGACAGGGGTCGACAGATACGCAGTATTTT.

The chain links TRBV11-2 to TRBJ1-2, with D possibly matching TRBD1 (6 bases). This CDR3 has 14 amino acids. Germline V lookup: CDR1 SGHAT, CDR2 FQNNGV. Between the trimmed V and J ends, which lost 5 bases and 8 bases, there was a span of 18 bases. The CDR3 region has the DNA TGTGCCAGCAGCCCAACAGGGCCCATAGGAGGCTACACCTTC. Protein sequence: CASSPTGPIGGYTF.

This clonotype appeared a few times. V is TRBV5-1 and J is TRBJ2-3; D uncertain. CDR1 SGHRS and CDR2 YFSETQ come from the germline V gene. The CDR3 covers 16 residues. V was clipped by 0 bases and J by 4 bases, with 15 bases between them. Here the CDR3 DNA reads TGCGCCAGCAGCTTGGTCAGAACAGACGTTGCAGATACGCAGTATTTT. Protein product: CASSLVRTDVADTQYF.

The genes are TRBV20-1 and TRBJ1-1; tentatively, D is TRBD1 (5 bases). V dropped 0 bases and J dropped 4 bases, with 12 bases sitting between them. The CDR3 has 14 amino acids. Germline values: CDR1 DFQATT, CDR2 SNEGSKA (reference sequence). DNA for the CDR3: TGCAGTGCTAGAGATCAGGGCGACGGCACTGAAGCTTTCTTT. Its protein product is CSARDQGDGTEAFF.

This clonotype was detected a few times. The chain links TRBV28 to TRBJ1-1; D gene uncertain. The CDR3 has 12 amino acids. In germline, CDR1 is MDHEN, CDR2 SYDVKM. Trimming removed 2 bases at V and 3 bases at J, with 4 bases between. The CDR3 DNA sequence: TGTGCCAGCAGTTTAAGGTACACTGAAGCTTTCTTT. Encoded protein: CASSLRYTEAFF.

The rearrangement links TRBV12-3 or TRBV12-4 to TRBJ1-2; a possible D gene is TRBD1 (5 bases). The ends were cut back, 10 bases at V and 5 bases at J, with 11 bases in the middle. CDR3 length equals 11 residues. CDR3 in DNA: TGTGCCACCGACAGTGTGTATGGCTACACCTTC. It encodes CATDSVYGYTF.

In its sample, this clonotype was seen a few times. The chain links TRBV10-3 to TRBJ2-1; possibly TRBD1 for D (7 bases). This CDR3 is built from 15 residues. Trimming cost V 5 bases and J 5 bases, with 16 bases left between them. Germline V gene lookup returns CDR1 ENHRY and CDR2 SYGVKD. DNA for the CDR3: TGTGCCATCAGTCCGGGACTTCAGGGGGACAATGAGCAGTTCTTC. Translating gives CAISPGLQGDNEQFF.

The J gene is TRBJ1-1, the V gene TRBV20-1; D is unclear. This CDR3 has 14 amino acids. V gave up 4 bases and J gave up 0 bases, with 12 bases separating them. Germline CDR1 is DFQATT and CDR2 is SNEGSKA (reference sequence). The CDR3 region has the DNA TGCAGTGCTATACCAGAGGTGCTGAACACTGAAGCTTTCTTT. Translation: CSAIPEVLNTEAFF.

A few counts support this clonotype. The CDR3 protein is CAISERTQAPEQYF. Written as DNA, the CDR3 is TGTGCCATCAGTGAGCGAACCCAGGCTCCGGAGCAGTACTTC. V is TRBV10-3 and J is TRBJ2-7; no reliable D call. Germline V CDR1 and CDR2: ENHRY, SYGVKD. This CDR3 comprises 14 residues. V was clipped by 2 bases and J by 7 bases, with 15 bases between them.

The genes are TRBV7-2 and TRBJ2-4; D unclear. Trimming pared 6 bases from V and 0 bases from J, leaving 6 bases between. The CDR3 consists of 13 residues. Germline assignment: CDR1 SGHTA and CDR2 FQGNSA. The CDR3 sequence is CASSRIAKNIQYF. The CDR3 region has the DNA TGTGCCAGCAGTAGAATAGCCAAAAACATTCAGTACTTC.

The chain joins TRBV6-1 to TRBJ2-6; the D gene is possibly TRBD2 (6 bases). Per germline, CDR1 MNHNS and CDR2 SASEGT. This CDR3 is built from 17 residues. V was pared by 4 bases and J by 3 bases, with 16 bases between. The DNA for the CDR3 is TGTGCCAGCAGTGTTTGGGGGGATTTAAGTGGGGCCAACGTCCTGACTTTC. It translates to CASSVWGDLSGANVLTF.

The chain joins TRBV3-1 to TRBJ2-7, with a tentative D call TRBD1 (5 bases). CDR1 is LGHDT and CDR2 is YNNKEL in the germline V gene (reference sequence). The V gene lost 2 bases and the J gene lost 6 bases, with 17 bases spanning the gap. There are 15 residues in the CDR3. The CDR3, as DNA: TGTGCCAGCAGCCAACGACAGCTACCTAGTTTCGAGCAGTACTTC. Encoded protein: CASSQRQLPSFEQYF.

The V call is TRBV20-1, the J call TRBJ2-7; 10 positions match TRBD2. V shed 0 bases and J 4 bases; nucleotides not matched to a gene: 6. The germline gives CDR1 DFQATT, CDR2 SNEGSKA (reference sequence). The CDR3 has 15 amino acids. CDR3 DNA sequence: TGCAGTGCTAGAGATCCAGGACTAGCGGAATACGAGCAGTACTTC. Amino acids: CSARDPGLAEYEQYF.

The CDR3 nucleotides are TGTGCCAGCAGTTACTCAGAATTAGCGAACAATGAGCAGTTCTTC. Translation gives CASSYSELANNEQFF. The chain couples TRBV6-6 to TRBJ2-1, with D possibly matching TRBD2 (5 bases). Germline V gene sequence: CDR1 MNHNY, CDR2 SVGAGI (reference sequence). The V end was cut by 0 bases, the J end by 5 bases, with 11 bases between. CDR3 length equals 15 residues.

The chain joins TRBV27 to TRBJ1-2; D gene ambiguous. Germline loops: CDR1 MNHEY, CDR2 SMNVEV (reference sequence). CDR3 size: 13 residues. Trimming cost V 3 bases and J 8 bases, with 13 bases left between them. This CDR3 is CASSLTVYGGYTF. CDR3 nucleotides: TGTGCCAGCAGTTTGACGGTTTATGGAGGCTACACCTTC.

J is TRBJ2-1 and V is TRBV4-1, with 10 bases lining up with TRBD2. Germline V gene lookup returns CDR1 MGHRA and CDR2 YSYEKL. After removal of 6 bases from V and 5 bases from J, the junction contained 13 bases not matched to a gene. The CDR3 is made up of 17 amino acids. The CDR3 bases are TGCGCCAGCAGGACCCCCCAGCGGGAGGGACGCAACAATGAGCAGTTCTTC. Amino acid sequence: CASRTPQREGRNNEQFF.

The CDR3 coding sequence is TGCAGCGCCGGTGACCAGAAAGGATCCTACAATGAGCAGTTCTTC. Translating gives CSAGDQKGSYNEQFF. V gene TRBV29-1 combines with J gene TRBJ2-1, with unresolved D. The V end lost 7 bases, the J end lost 1 base, and 17 bases lay between the germline ends. This CDR3 is built from 15 residues. Germline V CDR1 and CDR2: SQVTM, ANQGSEA.

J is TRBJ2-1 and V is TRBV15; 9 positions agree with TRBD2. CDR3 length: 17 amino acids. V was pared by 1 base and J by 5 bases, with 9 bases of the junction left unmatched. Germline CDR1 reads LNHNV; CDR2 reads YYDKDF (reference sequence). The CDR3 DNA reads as TGTGCCACCAGCAGAGCCCGGATTAGCGGGAGTGACAATGAGCAGTTCTTC. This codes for CATSRARISGSDNEQFF.

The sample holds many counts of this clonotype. The CDR3 coding sequence is TGCAGTGCTAGTCACGATAGCGGGACCCAAGAGACCCAGTACTTC. Translating it yields CSASHDSGTQETQYF. The J gene is TRBJ2-5, the V gene TRBV20-1; 8 bases agree with TRBD2. V dropped 3 bases and J dropped 1; count of bases not matched to a gene: 7. Germline V gene lookup returns CDR1 DFQATT and CDR2 SNEGSKA (reference sequence). This CDR3 is 15 amino acids long.

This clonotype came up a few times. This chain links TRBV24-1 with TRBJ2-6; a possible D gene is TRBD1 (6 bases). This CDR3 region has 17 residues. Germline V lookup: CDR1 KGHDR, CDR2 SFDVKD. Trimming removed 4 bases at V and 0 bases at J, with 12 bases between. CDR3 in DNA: TGTGCCACCAGTGACCCGGTGGACAGCTCTGGGGCCAACGTCCTGACTTTC. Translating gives CATSDPVDSSGANVLTF.